This T cell receptor beta chain was identified in a study of blood T cells in healthy people across ages. Study-wide results and limits: It was held that the diversity estimates obtained from one million T cells were underestimates.

Germline values: CDR1 SGHTA, CDR2 FQGNSA. CDR3 length: 17 amino acids. Trimming shortened V by 3 bases and J by 1 base, and 16 bases separated the two germline ends. As concerns this clonotype: What it binds is not known.

Primers used in a second PCR of roughly 7 to 12 cycles were a sample-barcoded 5' primer and a J-beta primer mix. TCRdb recomputed calls from the 5' RACE reads with MiXCR, one row per CDR3 protein. The top ten hold just over 4% of the sample, which has approximately 1.5 million distinct CDR3 sequences, around 40% seen once. The clonotype comes from a woman younger than 35 in good health. V usage is TRBV7-2 and J usage is TRBJ2-4, with D hard to call. Input material: blood. CDR3 in amino acids: CASSFQGSFMAKNIQYF. As DNA, the CDR3 is TGTGCCAGCAGCTTTCAAGGGTCTTTTATGGCCAAAAACATTCAGTACTTC. The complete variable domain, with remaining parts taken from reference TRBV7-2 and TRBJ2-4, reads GAGVSQSPSNKVTEKGKDVELRCDPISGHTALYWYRQSLGQGLEFLIYFQGNSAPDKSGLPSDRFSAERTGGSVSTLTIQRTQQEDSAVYLCASSFQGSFMAKNIQYFGAGTRLSVL.